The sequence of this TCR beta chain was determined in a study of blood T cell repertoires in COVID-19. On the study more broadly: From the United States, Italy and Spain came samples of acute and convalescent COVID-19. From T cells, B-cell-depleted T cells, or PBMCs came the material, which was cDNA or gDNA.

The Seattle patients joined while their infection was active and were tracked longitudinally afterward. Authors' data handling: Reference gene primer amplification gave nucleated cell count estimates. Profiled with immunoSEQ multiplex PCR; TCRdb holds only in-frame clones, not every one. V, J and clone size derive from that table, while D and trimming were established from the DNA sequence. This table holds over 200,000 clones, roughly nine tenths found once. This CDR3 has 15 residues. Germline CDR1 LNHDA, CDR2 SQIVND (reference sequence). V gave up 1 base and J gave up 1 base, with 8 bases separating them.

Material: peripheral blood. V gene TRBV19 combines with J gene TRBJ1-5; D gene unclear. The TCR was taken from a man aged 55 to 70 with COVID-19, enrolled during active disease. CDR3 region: CASSIGGRSNQPQHF. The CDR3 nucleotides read TGTGCCAGTAGTATAGGAGGTCGGAGCAATCAGCCCCAGCATTTT. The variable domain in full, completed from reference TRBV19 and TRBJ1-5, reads DGGITQSPKYLFRKEGQNVTLSCEQNLNHDAMYWYRQDPGQGLRLIYYSQIVNDFQKGDIAEGYSVSREKKESFPLTVTSAQKNPTAFYLCASSIGGRSNQPQHFGDGTRLSIL.